This TCR beta chain derives from a study of regulatory T cells in long-lasting Graves disease. Study observations and caveats: Under persistent disease, TRBV28, TRBJ1-2 and TRBJ2-5 were used preferentially. With a small sample size, accuracy may have been reduced.

In building TCR beta libraries, iRepertoire HTBI primers were used together with Arm-PCR of CDR3 regions. In TCRdb, the multiplex PCR reads were re-called with MiXCR into one record per CDR3 protein. The profile covers some 250,000 distinct CDR3 sequences, with 15% to 20% appearing a single time and approximately 14% taken by the ten largest. Time point reported: newly diagnosed GD, antithyroid drugs for less than 3 months. With RNA extracted from PBMCs as input, the TCR library was made. Concerning this clonotype itself: The antigen is unknown.

The CDR3 covers 18 residues. CDR1 and CDR2 from the germline V gene are MGHRA and YSYEKL. The V end was cut by 2 bases, the J end by 1 base, with 18 bases between. These data also formed part of another study, on T cells in Graves' hyperthyroidism and ophthalmopathy.

The TCR sequence derives from a woman in her twenties or thirties with Graves disease. Sequencing used peripheral blood mononuclear cells (PBMCs), obtained at new diagnosis, from a patient treated with antithyroid drugs. This chain connects TRBV4-1 to TRBJ2-1, with a weak D call TRBD2 (6 bases). The CDR3 loop is CASSQMITLAGSYNEQFF. DNA of the CDR3: TGCGCCAGCAGCCAAATGATTACACTAGCTGGGTCCTACAATGAGCAGTTCTTC.